A selection of T cell receptor beta chains follows, all from one sample in a study of neurological immune-mediated disorders. One entry per CDR3 protein results from TCRdb running MiXCR on the 5' RACE reads. Here the sample spans approximately 44,000 distinct CDR3 sequences, about 15% being singletons. The sample consisted of CD4+ T cells from blood. The origin of the receptors is a woman aged 55-75 years with HTLV-1-associated myelopathy (HAM/TSP). CDR3s leave out the opening cysteine and the closing phenylalanine or tryptophan. The order of the fields is V gene, CDR3 protein.

>TRBV20-1
SAKGQSHSGNTIY
>TRBV6-6
ASTKPPGTGLYNEQF
>TRBV7-9
ASSLPSYREATPLH
>TRBV6-2/TRBV6-3
SSRDSPSSYNEQF
>TRBV18
ASSPFSLPNTGELF
>TRBV12-3/TRBV12-4
ASSSHKSSYEQY
>TRBV5-1
ASSLAGLNSGYEQY
>TRBV5-1
ASSSSPGFPTDTQY
>TRBV6-1
ASSWAPGVSYGYT
>TRBV20-1
SARDFLGGLRTGELF
>TRBV5-1
ASSLGGGGSTDTQY
>TRBV10-3
AISERGARNTGELF
>TRBV5-5
AGSFTGDLIDTQY
>TRBV3-1
ASSHPGGYGYT
>TRBV20-1
SATPTGSYQPQH
>TRBV7-8
ASSLTGGSYNEQF
>TRBV12-3/TRBV12-4
ASSLAAGSGTNYGYT
>TRBV6-6
ASGTGGSNQPQH
>TRBV29-1
SVEAPGPNTGELF
>TRBV18
ASSEPKWNEQF
>TRBV18
ASNDGNQPQH
>TRBV7-2
ASSLGRRESEQF
>TRBV5-1
ASSSSLLAGGVETQY
>TRBV18
ASSPLGGESTGYT
>TRBV18
ASSPLQGRF
>TRBV10-2
ASIVREGEGYT
>TRBV18
ASSPIVTDTQY
>TRBV4-2
ASSLGLAGVYEQY
>TRBV6-1
ASSPQGPGDGYT
>TRBV20-1
SAFSDLGHYEQY
>TRBV4-1
ASSQDSDYSNQPQH
>TRBV7-6
ASSLRVASSYEQY
>TRBV29-1
SVGAGAGGYT
>TRBV4-2
ASSQDRTGGLQDTQY
>TRBV10-3
AISDLVPETQY
>TRBV5-5
ASSFRQGMNTEAF
>TRBV5-1
ASSLELGTSYEQY
>TRBV20-1
SARGWDLGATNEKLF
>TRBV5-1
ASSLGIAGSSAGEQY
>TRBV5-1
ASSFSRGNEKLF
>TRBV5-1
ASSLEDRGKNEQY
>TRBV6-5
ASSYLWQINTEAF
>TRBV5-1
ASSLTVRGVYNEQF
>TRBV7-9
ANSLWALAGGLNEQF
>TRBV9
ASSIGGEDKKY
>TRBV5-1
ASSPDRFGTDTQY
>TRBV5-1
ASSLTIRGGSYNEQF
>TRBV5-6
ASSHDRDQETQY